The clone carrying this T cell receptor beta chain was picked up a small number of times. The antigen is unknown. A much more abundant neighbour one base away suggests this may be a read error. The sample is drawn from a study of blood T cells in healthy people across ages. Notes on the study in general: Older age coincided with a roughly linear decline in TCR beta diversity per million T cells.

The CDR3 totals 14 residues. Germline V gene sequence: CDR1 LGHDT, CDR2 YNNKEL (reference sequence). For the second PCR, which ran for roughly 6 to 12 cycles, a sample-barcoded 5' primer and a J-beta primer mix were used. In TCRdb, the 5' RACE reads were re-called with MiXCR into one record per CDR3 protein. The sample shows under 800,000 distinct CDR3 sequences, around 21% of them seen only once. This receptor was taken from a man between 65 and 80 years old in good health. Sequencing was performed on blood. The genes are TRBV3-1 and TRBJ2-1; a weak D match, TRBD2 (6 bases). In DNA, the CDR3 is TGTGCCAGCAGCCAATTTCGCGGGATCGGTGAGCGGTTCTTC. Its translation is CASSQFRGIGERFF.